This record looks at one T cell receptor (beta chain) sequence and its context. This record comes from a study of cytomegalovirus exposure and HLA in healthy donors. V lost 5 bases to trimming and J lost 9 bases, with 20 bases between them. The CDR3 consists of 15 residues. Germline V gene lookup returns CDR1 SNHLY and CDR2 FYNNEI. The PCR ran on 60 Vbeta and 13 Jbeta primers. The repertoire was sequenced with immunoSEQ multiplex PCR; TCRdb's copy has only in-frame clones and lacks some. The sample contains approximately 160,000 clones, approximately 77% of which appear only once. The sequencing sample was made of PBMCs. The chain employs TRBV2 and TRBJ1-5; tentative D call: TRBD1 (6 bases). The sequence was obtained from a male donor in good health and CMV-seronegative. The CDR3 loop reads CASSSSGTSLGPQHF. CDR3 nucleotides: TGTGCCAGCAGTTCCAGCGGGACATCGCTGGGGCCCCAGCATTTT.